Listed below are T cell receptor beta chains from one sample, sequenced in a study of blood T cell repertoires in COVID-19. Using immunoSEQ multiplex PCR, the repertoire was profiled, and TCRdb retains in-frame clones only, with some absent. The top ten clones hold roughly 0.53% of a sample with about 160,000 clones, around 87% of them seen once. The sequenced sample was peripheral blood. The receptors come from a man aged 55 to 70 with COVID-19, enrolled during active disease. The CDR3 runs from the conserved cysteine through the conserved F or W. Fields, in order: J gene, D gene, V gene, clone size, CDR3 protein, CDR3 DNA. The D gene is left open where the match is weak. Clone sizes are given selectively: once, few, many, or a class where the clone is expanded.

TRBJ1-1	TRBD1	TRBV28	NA	CASSLWGTGVTEAFF	TGTGCCAGCAGTTTATGGGGGACAGGGGTCACTGAAGCTTTCTTT
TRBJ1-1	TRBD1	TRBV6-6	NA	CASSLTGTGGVAAEAFF	TGTGCCAGCAGTCTTACCGGGACAGGGGGAGTTGCAGCTGAAGCTTTCTTT
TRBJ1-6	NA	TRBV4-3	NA	CASSQVAAKRRDSPLHF	TGCGCCAGCAGCCAAGTAGCGGCTAAAAGAAGGGACTCACCCCTCCACTTT
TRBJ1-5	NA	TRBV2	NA	CASSVGVAQHF	TGTGCCAGCAGTGTAGGGGTGGCCCAGCATTTT
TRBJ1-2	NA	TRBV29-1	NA	CSVVVGTNYGHTF	TGCAGCGTTGTTGTAGGGACTAACTATGGCCACACCTTC
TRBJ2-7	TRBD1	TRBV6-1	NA	CASSEAYLGQVASYEQYF	TGTGCCAGCAGTGAAGCGTACTTAGGACAGGTTGCCTCCTACGAGCAGTACTTC
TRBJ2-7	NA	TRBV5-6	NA	CASSGTDRKYEQYF	TGTGCCAGCAGCGGGACGGACAGAAAATACGAGCAGTACTTC
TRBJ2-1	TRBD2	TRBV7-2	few	CASSPRTSGVGGTNEQFF	TGTGCCAGCAGCCCTCGGACTAGCGGGGTGGGAGGTACGAATGAGCAGTTCTTC
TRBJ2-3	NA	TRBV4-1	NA	CASSQATGWGTDTQYF	TGCGCCAGCAGCCAAGCTACAGGGTGGGGCACAGATACGCAGTATTTT
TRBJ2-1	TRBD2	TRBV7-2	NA	CASSLDLAGGFNEQFF	TGTGCCAGCAGCTTAGATCTAGCGGGAGGTTTCAATGAGCAGTTCTTC
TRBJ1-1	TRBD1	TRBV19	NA	CASTLDRRVMNTEAFF	TGTGCCAGTACCCTGGACAGGCGGGTGATGAACACTGAAGCTTTCTTT
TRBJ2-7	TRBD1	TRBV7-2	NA	CASSSLQGAYEQYF	TGTGCCAGCAGCTCCCTACAGGGGGCGTACGAGCAGTACTTC
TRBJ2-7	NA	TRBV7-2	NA	CASTIGTGSYEQYF	TGTGCCAGCACCATAGGCACAGGGTCCTACGAGCAGTACTTC
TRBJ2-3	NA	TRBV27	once	CASSLYGSSTDTQYF	TGTGCCAGCAGTCTTTACGGGTCTAGCACAGATACGCAGTATTTT
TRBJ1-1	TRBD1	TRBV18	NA	CASSPGQGTGKAFF	TGTGCCAGCTCCCCAGGACAGGGGACGGGGAAAGCTTTCTTT
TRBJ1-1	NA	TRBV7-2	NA	CASSFSRANTEAFF	TGTGCCAGCAGCTTCTCCAGGGCCAACACTGAAGCTTTCTTT
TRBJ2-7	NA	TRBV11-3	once	CASSLLEGEQYF	TGTGCCAGCAGCTTATTAGAGGGCGAGCAGTACTTC
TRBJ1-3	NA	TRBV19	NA	CASSGPSTGDSGNTIYF	TGTGCCAGTAGCGGACCCTCCACAGGAGACTCTGGAAACACCATATATTTT
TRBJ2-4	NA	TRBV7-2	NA	CASSPPPERNIQYF	TGTGCCAGCAGCCCCCCCCCTGAGAGAAACATTCAGTACTTC
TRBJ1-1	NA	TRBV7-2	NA	CASTSGGQVNTEAFF	TGTGCCAGCACCTCCGGGGGGCAGGTGAACACTGAAGCTTTCTTT
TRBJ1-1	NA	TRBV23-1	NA	CASSRREGSTEAFF	TGCGCCAGCAGTCGCAGGGAGGGGTCCACTGAAGCTTTCTTT
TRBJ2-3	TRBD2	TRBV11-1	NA	CASSGRLAGEPDTQYF	TGTGCCAGCAGCGGACGACTAGCGGGGGAGCCAGATACGCAGTATTTT
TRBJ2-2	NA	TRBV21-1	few	CASSRRAGQNTGELFF	TGTGCCAGCAGCCGACGAGCGGGACAGAACACCGGGGAGCTGTTTTTT
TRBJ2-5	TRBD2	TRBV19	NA	CASRGTSGAQETQYF	TGTGCCAGTAGGGGGACTAGCGGGGCACAAGAGACCCAGTACTTC
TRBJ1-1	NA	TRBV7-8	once	CASSLVGGEAFF	TGTGCCAGCAGCTTAGTGGGGGGTGAAGCTTTCTTT
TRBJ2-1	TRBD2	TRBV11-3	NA	CASSRPRTSGRGYNEQFF	TGTGCCAGCAGCCGACCACGGACTAGCGGTAGGGGGTACAATGAGCAGTTCTTC
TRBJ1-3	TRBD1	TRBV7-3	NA	CASSLTGGSGNTIYF	TGTGCCAGCAGCTTGACAGGGGGCTCAGGAAACACCATATATTTT
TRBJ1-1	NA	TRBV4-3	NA	CASSHEPGLHTEAFF	TGCGCCAGCAGCCACGAACCCGGACTCCACACTGAAGCTTTCTTT
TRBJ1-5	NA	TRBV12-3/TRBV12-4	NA	CASSLLGQPQHF	TGTGCCAGCAGTTTACTAGGTCAGCCCCAGCATTTT
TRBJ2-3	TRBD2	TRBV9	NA	CASSQRPGGAQYF	TGTGCCAGCAGCCAAAGGCCGGGGGGTGCGCAGTATTTT
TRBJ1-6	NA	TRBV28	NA	CASSLQGWNSPLHF	TGTGCCAGCAGTTTACAGGGGTGGAATTCACCCCTCCACTTT
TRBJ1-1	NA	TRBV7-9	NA	CASSLTAGTEAFF	TGTGCCAGCAGCTTAACGGCAGGGACTGAAGCTTTCTTT
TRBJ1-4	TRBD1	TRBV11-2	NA	CASSRTGTNEKLFF	TGTGCCAGCAGCCGGACAGGGACTAATGAAAAACTGTTTTTT
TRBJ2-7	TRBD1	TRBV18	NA	CASSRTGTGTGEQYF	TGTGCCAGCTCCCGAACCGGGACAGGGACGGGCGAGCAGTACTTC
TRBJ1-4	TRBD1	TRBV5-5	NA	CASSFGTGVDREKLFF	TGTGCCAGCAGCTTCGGGACAGGGGTAGATCGTGAAAAACTGTTTTTT
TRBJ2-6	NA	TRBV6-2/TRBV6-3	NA	CASSYGTSDSGANVLTF	TGTGCCAGCAGTTACGGGACATCTGACTCTGGGGCCAACGTCCTGACTTTC
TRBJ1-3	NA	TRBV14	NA	CASRRTASGNTIYF	TGTGCCAGCAGACGTACTGCCTCTGGAAACACCATATATTTT
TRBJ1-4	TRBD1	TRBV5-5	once	CASSPGTGSEKLFF	TGTGCCAGCAGTCCCGGGACAGGAAGTGAAAAACTGTTTTTT
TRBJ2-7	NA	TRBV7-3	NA	CASSLQGMGSYEQYF	TGTGCCAGCAGCTTACAGGGGATGGGTTCCTACGAGCAGTACTTC
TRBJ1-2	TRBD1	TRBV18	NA	CASSEGQAYGYTF	TGTGCCAGCTCAGAGGGACAGGCGTATGGCTACACCTTC
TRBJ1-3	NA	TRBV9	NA	CASSSQGPGLSGNTIYF	TGTGCCAGCAGCTCTCAGGGGCCCGGCCTCTCTGGAAACACCATATATTTT
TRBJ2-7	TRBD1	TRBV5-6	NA	CASSLLGTGTYEQYF	TGTGCCAGCAGCTTGCTGGGGACAGGGACCTACGAGCAGTACTTC
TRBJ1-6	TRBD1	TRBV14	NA	CASSLYTGTGASSPLHF	TGTGCCAGCAGCCTCTACACCGGGACAGGGGCTAGTTCACCCCTCCACTTT
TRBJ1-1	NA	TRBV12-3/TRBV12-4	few	CGSGSPNTEAFF	TGTGGATCCGGGTCCCCTAACACTGAAGCTTTCTTT
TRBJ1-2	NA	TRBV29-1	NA	CSVEGPPGAGGYTF	TGCAGCGTTGAAGGTCCTCCAGGGGCCGGAGGCTACACCTTC
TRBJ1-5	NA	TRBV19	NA	CASSIVAGGSNQPQHF	TGTGCCAGTAGTATAGTTGCCGGGGGTAGCAATCAGCCCCAGCATTTT
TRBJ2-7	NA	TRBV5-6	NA	CASSFRVLYNEQYF	TGTGCCAGCAGCTTCAGGGTTTTGTACAACGAGCAGTACTTC
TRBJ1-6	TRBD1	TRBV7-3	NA	CASSLSRDRGSNSPLHF	TGTGCCAGCAGCCTGAGCCGGGACAGGGGAAGTAATTCACCCCTCCACTTT
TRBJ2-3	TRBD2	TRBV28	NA	CASSFRGTNPGLVTQYF	TGTGCCAGCAGTTTTAGAGGGACTAACCCTGGCTTGGTTACGCAGTATTTT
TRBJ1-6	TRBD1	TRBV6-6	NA	CASSVTGENNSPLHF	TGTGCCAGCAGTGTGACAGGGGAGAATAATTCACCCCTCCACTTT
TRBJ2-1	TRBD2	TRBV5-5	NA	CASRRTAGGPRGFF	TGTGCCAGCAGACGGACAGCGGGGGGGCCTCGCGGGTTCTTC
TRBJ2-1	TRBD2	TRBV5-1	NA	CASSLTLAGVGDEQFF	TGCGCCAGCAGCTTGACACTAGCGGGAGTAGGGGATGAGCAGTTCTTC
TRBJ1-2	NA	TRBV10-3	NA	CAISGQTNYGYTF	TGTGCCATCAGTGGGCAAACTAACTATGGCTACACCTTC
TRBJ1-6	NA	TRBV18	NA	CASSPRRNSPLHF	TGTGCCAGCTCACCCCGCCGGAATTCACCCCTCCACTTT
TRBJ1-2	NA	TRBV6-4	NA	CASSGPGFGYTF	TGTGCCAGCAGTGGCCCGGGGTTCGGCTACACCTTC
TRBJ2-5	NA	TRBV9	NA	CASSVGPGSSQETQYF	TGTGCCAGCAGCGTAGGGCCGGGAAGCTCTCAAGAGACCCAGTACTTC
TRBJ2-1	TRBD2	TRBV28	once	CASSLGRGGTLSYNEQFF	TGTGCCAGCAGTTTGGGGCGGGGGGGTACCCTTTCCTACAATGAGCAGTTCTTC